Listed below are T cell receptor beta chains from one sample, sequenced in a study of CD8 T cells in Susac syndrome. TCRdb reanalysed the immunoSEQ multiplex PCR reads using MiXCR and keeps one entry per CDR3 protein. Of 100,000 to 150,000 distinct CDR3 sequences listed, more than 90% are singletons. The sequenced sample was CD4+ T cells from PBMCs. All receptors derive from a human donor in good health. Both conserved end residues are part of each CDR3. The D gene is left open where the match is weak.

>TRBV18|.
CASSPGAGVNTEAFF
>TRBV14|.
CASSQVGGRTEAFF
>TRBV10-3|.
CAISESQGSGKETQYF
>TRBV29-1|TRBD2
CSGRTSFDEQYF
>TRBV29-1|.
CSVEVSSGANVLTF
>TRBV7-9|.
CASSSLSSGPYGYTF
>TRBV12-3/TRBV12-4|TRBD2
CASSFSGRTDTQYF
>TRBV5-1|.
CASSRTANYGYTF
>TRBV28|TRBD1
CASSSPGGAGNQPQHF
>TRBV27|TRBD2
CASSLSGGVKNIQYF
>TRBV7-2|.
CASSLWRTDTQYF